The sample holds one count of the clone carrying this T cell receptor (beta chain). The V end lost 9 bases, the J end lost 0 bases, and 16 bases lay between the germline ends. Germline CDR1 SGHNT, CDR2 YYREEE (reference sequence). The CDR3 loop spans 15 amino acids. The record originates from a study of blood T cell repertoires in COVID-19. Original handling: Amplification from reference gene primers served as the basis for estimated nucleated cell counts. TCRdb's copy holds only in-frame clones and misses some; the assay was immunoSEQ multiplex PCR. Clone size and V and J calls were adopted from that table, with D and trimming inferred from the DNA. The data hold some 260,000 clones, with around nine tenths observed a single time.

The material sequenced was peripheral blood. The chain uses TRBV5-4 and TRBJ1-3; D unclear. This receptor was identified in a man aged 18-30 years with active or convalescent COVID-19. Written as DNA, the CDR3 is TGTGCCACCTCCTCACGCACTAACTCTGGAAACACCATATATTTT. This gives the protein CATSSRTNSGNTIYF.